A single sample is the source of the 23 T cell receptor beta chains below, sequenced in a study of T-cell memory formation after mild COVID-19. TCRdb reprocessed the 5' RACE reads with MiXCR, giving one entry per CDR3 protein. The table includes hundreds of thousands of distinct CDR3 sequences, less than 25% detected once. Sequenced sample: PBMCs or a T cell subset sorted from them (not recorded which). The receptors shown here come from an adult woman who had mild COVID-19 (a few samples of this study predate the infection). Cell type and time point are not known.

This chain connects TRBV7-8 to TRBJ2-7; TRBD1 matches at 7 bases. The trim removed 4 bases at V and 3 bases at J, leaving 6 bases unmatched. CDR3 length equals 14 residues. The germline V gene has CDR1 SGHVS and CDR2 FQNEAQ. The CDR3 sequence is CASSYRTGSYEQYF. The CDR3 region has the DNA TGTGCCAGCAGCTACCGGACAGGAAGCTACGAGCAGTACTTC. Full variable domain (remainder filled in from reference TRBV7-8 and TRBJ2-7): GAGVSQSPRYKVAKRGQDVALRCDPISGHVSLFWYQQALGQGPEFLTYFQNEAQLDKSGLPSDRFFAERPEGSVSTLKIQRTQQEDSAVYLCASSYRTGSYEQYFGPGTRLTVT.

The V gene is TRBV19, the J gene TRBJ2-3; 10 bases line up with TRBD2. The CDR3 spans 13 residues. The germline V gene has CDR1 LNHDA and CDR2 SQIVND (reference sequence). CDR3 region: CASSGREADTQYF. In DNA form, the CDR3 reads TGTGCTTCTAGCGGGAGAGAGGCAGATACGCAGTATTTT.

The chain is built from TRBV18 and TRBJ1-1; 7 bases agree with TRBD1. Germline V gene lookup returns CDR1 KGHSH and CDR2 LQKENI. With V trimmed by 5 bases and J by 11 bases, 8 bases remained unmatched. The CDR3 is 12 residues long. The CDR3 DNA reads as TGTGCCAGCTCAGACGATGGGACAGTTGCTTTCTTT. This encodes CASSDDGTVAFF.

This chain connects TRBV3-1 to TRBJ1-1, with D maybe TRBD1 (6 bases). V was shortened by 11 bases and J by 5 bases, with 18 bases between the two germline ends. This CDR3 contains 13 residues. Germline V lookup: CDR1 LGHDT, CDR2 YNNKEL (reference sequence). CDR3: CAVQGGGWTEAFF. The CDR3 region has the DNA TGTGCCGTCCAGGGAGGGGGGTGGACTGAAGCTTTCTTT.

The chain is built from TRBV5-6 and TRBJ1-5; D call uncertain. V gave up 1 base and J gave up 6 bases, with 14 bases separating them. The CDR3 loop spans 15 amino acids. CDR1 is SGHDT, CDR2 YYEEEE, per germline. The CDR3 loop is CASSLRARSGQPQHF. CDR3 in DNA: TGTGCCAGCAGCTTGAGAGCCAGGTCGGGTCAGCCCCAGCATTTT.

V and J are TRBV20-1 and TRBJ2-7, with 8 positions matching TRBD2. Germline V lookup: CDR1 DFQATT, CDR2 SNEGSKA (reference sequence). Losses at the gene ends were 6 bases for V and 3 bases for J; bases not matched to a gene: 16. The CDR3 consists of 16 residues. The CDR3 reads CSATSAGLAGNYEQYF. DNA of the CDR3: TGCAGTGCCACCTCGGCCGGGCTAGCGGGCAACTACGAGCAGTACTTC.

CDR3 DNA sequence: TGTGCCAGCAGTTTAATGGGGGCGGGCTATGGCTACACCTTC. Its translation: CASSLMGAGYGYTF. The rearrangement uses TRBV12-3 or TRBV12-4 and TRBJ1-2; tentatively, D is TRBD1 (6 bases). V lost 2 bases and J 4 bases, leaving 11 bases between the germline ends. This CDR3 has 14 residues.

The CDR3 bases are TGTGCCAGCAGCGTAGGGAACCTGGACAGGGGGCTAGAGACCCAGTACTTC. It is translated as CASSVGNLDRGLETQYF. V and J are TRBV9 and TRBJ2-5, with 11 bases that match TRBD1. The J segment lost 4 bases and the V segment lost 0 bases, leaving 8 bases of the junction unmatched. CDR3 size: 17 residues. From germline, CDR1 is SGDLS and CDR2 YYNGEE.

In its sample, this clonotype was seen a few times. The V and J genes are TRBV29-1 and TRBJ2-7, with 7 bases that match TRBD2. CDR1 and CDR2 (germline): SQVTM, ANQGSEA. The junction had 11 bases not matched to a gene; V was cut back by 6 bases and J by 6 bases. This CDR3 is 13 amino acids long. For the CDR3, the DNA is TGCAGCGTCGGAGCGGGACCGAGTTTCGAGCAGTACTTC. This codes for CSVGAGPSFEQYF.

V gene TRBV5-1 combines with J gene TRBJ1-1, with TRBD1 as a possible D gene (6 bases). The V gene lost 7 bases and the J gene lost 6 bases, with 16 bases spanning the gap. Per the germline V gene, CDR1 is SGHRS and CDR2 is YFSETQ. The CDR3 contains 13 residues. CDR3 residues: CASSPGGASEAFF. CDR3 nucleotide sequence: TGCGCCAGCTCCCCGGGGGGGGCGTCTGAAGCTTTCTTT.

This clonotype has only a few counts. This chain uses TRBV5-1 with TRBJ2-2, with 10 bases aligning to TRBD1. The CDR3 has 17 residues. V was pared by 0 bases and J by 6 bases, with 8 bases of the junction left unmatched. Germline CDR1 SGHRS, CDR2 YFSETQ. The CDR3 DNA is TGCGCCAGCAGCTTGGCCTTCGACAGGGGGCAATCCGGGGAGCTGTTTTTT. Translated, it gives CASSLAFDRGQSGELFF. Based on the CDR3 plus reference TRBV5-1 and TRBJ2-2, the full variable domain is KAGVTQTPRYLIKTRGQQVTLSCSPISGHRSVSWYQQTPGQGLQFLFEYFSETQRNKGNFPGRFSGRQFSNSRSEMNVSTLELGDSALYLCASSLAFDRGQSGELFFGEGSRLTVL.

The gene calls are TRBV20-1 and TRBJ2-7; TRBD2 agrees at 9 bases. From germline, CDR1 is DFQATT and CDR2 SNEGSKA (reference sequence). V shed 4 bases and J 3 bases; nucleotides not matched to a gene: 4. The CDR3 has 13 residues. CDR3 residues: CSAKREARYEQYF. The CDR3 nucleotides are TGCAGTGCTAAGCGGGAGGCGCGCTACGAGCAGTACTTC.

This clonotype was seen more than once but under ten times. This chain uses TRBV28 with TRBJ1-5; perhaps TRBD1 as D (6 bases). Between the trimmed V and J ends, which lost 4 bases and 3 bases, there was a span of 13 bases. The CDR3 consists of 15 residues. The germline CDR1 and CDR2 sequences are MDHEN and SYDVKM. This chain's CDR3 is CASSSTGTPNQPQHF. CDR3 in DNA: TGTGCCAGCAGTTCGACCGGGACACCCAATCAGCCCCAGCATTTT.

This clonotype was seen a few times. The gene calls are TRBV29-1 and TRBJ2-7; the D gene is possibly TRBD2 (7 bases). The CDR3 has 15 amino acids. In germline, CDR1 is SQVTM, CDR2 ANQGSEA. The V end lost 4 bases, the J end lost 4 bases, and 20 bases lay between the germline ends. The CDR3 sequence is CSVAWGGPIRYEQYF. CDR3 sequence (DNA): TGCAGCGTTGCATGGGGGGGCCCCATCCGTTACGAGCAGTACTTC.

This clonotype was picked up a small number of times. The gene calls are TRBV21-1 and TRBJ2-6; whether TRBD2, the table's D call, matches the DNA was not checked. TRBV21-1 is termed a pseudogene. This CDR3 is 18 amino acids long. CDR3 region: CASSKRRNALSGANVLTF. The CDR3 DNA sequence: TGTGCCAGCAGCAAACGCCGCAATGCCCTCTCTGGGGCCAACGTCCTGACTTTC.

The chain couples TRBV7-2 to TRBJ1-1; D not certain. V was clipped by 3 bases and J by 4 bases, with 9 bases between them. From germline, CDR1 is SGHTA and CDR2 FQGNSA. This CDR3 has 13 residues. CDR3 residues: CASSFGRSTEAFF. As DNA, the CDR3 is TGTGCCAGCAGCTTCGGCAGGAGCACTGAAGCTTTCTTT. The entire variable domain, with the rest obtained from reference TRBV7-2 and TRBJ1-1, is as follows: GAGVSQSPSNKVTEKGKDVELRCDPISGHTALYWYRQSLGQGLEFLIYFQGNSAPDKSGLPSDRFSAERTGGSVSTLTIQRTQQEDSAVYLCASSFGRSTEAFFGQGTRLTVV.

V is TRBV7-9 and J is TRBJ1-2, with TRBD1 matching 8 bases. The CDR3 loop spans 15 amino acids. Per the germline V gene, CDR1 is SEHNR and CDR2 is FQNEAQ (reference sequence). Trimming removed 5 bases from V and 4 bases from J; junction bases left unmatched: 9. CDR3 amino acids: CASSPIPTGAYGYTF. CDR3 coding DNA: TGTGCCAGCAGCCCGATCCCGACAGGGGCCTATGGCTACACCTTC. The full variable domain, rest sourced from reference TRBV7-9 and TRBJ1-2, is DTGVSQNPRHKITKRGQNVTFRCDPISEHNRLYWYRQTLGQGPEFLTYFQNEAQLEKSRLLSDRFSAERPKGSFSTLEIQRTEQGDSAMYLCASSPIPTGAYGYTFGSGTRLTVV.

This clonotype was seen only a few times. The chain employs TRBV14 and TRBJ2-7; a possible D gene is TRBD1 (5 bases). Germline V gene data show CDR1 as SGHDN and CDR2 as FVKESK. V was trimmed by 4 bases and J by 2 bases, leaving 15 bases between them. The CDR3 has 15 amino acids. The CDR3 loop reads CASSPWVGEAYEQYF. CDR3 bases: TGTGCCAGCAGCCCCTGGGTAGGGGAAGCCTACGAGCAGTACTTC.

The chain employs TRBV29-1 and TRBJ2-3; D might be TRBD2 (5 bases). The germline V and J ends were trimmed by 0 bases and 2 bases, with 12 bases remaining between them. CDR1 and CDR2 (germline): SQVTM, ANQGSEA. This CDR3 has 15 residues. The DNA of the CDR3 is TGCAGCGTTGAAGAGGGCCGGACTGTCACAGATACGCAGTATTTT. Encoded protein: CSVEEGRTVTDTQYF.

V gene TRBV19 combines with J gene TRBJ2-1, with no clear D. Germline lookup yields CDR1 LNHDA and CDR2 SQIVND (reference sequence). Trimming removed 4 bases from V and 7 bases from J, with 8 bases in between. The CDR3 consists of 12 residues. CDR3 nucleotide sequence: TGTGCCAGTAGTACAGGCCCGAATGAGCAGTTCTTC. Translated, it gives CASSTGPNEQFF.

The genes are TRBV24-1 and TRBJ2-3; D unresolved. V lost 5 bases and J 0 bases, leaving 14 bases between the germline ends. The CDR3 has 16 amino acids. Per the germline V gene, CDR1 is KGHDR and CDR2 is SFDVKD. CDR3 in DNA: TGTGCCACCAGTGGAACGGACCCTACTAGCACAGATACGCAGTATTTT. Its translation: CATSGTDPTSTDTQYF.

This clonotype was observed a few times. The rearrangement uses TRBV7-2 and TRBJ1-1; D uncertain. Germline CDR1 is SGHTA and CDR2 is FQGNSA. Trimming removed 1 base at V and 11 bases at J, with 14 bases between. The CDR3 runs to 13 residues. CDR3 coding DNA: TGTGCCAGCAGCTTAGTTTACTCTAGGACGGCTTTCTTT. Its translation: CASSLVYSRTAFF. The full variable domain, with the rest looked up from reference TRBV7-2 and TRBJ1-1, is GAGVSQSPSNKVTEKGKDVELRCDPISGHTALYWYRQSLGQGLEFLIYFQGNSAPDKSGLPSDRFSAERTGGSVSTLTIQRTQQEDSAVYLCASSLVYSRTAFFGQGTRLTVV.

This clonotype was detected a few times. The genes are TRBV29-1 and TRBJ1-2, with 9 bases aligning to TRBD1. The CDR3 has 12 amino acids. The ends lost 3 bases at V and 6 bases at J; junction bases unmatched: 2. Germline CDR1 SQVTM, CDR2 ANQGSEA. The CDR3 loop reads CSVEGQGHGYTF. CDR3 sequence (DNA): TGCAGCGTTGAGGGACAGGGACATGGCTACACCTTC. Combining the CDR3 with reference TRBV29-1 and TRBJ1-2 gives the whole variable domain SAVISQKPSRDICQRGTSLTIQCQVDSQVTMMFWYRQQPGQSLTLIATANQGSEATYESGFVIDKFPISRPNLTFSTLTVSNMSPEDSSIYLCSVEGQGHGYTFGSGTRLTVV.